The T cell receptor beta chain described here comes from a study of blood T cell repertoires in COVID-19. At the level of the study: Acute and convalescent COVID-19 samples came from the United States, Italy and Spain.

Enrolled through a virtual design, the participants were between 18 and 89 years of age and came from 24 US areas. Which cohort a participant joined came from the clinical history participants gave. Original methodology: Amplification of reference gene primers was used by the study to estimate nucleated cell counts. Clones were sequenced by immunoSEQ multiplex PCR, and TCRdb holds only the in-frame ones, with some missing. V and J calls and clone size are as listed in that table; D and trimming were resolved from the DNA. This repertoire shows more than 250,000 clones, about nine tenths found once; its top ten account for 1% to 1.5%. Sequencing used PBMCs or T cells enriched from blood (not recorded which). The TCR was taken from a woman in her thirties or forties with acute COVID-19.

CDR3 protein: CASSLPQGGFYGYTF. In DNA form, the CDR3 reads TGCGCCAGCAGCCTCCCGCAGGGGGGTTTCTATGGCTACACCTTC. The chain joins TRBV4-1 to TRBJ1-2; TRBD1 matches 7 bases. CDR3 size: 15 residues. Germline lookup yields CDR1 MGHRA and CDR2 YSYEKL. The V and J ends lost 4 bases and 4 bases, in that order; junction bases with no gene match: 9.